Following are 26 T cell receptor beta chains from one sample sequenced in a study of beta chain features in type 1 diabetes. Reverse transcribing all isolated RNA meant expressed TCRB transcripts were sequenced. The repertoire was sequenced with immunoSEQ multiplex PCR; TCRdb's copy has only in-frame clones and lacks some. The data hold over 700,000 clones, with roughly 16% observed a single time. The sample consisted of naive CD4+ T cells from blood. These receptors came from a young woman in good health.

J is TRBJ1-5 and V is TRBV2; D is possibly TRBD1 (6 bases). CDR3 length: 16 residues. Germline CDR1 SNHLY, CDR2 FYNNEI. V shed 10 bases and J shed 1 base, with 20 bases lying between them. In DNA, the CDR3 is TGTGCCACCGCTTCCACAGGGAGGCGAAGCAATCAGCCCCAGCATTTT. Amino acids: CATASTGRRSNQPQHF.

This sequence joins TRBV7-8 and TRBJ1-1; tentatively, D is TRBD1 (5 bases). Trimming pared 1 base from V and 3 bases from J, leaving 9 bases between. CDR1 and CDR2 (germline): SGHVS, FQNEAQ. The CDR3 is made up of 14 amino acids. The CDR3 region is CASSLVRGDTEAFF. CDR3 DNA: TGTGCCAGCAGCTTAGTTCGGGGCGACACTGAAGCTTTCTTT.

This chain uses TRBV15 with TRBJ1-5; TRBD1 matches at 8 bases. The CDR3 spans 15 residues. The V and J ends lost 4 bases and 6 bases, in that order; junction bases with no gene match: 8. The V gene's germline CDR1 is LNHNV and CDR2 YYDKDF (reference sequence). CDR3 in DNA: TGTGCCACCAGCATACGCCAGGGGGCCGGTCAGCCCCAGCATTTT. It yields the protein CATSIRQGAGQPQHF.

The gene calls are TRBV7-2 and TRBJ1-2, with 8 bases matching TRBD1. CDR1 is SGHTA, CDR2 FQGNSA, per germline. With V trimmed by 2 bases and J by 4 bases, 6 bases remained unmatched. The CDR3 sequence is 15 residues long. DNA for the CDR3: TGTGCCAGCAGCTTATTCCTAACAGGGGGCTATGGCTACACCTTC. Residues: CASSLFLTGGYGYTF.

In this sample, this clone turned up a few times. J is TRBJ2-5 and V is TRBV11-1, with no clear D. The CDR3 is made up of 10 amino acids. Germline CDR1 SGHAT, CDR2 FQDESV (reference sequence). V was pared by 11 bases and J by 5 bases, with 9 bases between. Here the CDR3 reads CAGRSETQYF. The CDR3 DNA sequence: TGTGCCGGACGGAGTGAGACCCAGTACTTC. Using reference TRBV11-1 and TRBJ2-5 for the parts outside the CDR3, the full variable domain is EAEVAQSPRYKITEKSQAVAFWCDPISGHATLYWYRQILGQGPELLVQFQDESVVDDSQLPKDRFSAERLKGVDSTLKIQPAELGDSAMYLCAGRSETQYFGPGTRLLVL.

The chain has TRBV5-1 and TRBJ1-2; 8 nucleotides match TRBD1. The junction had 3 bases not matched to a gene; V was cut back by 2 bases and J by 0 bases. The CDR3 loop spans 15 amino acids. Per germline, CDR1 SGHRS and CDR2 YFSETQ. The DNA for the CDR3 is TGCGCCAGCAGCTTTCGACAGGGGCCTAACTATGGCTACACCTTC. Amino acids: CASSFRQGPNYGYTF.

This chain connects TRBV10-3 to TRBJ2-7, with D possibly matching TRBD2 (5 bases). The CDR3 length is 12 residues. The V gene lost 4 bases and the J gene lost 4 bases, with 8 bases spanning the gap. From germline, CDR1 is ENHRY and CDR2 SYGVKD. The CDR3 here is CAISVRGYEQYF. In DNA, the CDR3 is TGTGCCATCAGTGTCCGAGGGTACGAGCAGTACTTC.

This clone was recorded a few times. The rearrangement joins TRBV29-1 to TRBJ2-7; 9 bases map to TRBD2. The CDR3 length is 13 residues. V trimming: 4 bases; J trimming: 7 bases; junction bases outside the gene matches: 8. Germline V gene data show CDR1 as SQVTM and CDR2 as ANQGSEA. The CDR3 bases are TGCAGCGTTGCGTCGGCGGGAGGGGGAGAGCAGTACTTC. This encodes CSVASAGGGEQYF.

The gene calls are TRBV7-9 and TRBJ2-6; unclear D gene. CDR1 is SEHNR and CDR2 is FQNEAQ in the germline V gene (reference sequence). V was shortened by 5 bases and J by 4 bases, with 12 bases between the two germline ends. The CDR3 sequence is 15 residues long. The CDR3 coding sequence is TGTGCCAGCAGCCCAGCTTTCCCCGGGGCCAACGTCCTGACTTTC. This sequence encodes CASSPAFPGANVLTF.

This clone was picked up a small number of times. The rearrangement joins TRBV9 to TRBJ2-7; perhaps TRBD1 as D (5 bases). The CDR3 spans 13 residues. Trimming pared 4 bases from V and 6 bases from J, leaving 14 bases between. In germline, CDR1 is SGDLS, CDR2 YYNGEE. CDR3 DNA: TGTGCCAGCAGCCGAGACAGTCGAAGCGAGCAGTACTTC. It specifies CASSRDSRSEQYF.

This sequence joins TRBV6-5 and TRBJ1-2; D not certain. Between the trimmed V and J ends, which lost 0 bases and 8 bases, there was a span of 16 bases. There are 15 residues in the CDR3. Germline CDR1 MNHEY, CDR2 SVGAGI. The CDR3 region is CASSYSTEGRGGYTF. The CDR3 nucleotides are TGTGCCAGCAGTTACTCGACCGAGGGCCGCGGAGGCTACACCTTC.

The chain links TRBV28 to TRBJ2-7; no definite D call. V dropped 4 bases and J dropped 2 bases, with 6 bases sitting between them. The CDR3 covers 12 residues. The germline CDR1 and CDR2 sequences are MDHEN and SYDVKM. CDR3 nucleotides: TGTGCCAGCAGTTCCGAACCCTACGAGCAGTACTTC. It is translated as CASSSEPYEQYF.

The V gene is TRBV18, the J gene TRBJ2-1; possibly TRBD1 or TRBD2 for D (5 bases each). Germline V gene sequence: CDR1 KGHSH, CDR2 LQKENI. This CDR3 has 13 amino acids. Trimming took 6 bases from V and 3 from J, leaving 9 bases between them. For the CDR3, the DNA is TGTGCCAGCTCCCGGGACCTCTACAATGAGCAGTTCTTC. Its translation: CASSRDLYNEQFF.

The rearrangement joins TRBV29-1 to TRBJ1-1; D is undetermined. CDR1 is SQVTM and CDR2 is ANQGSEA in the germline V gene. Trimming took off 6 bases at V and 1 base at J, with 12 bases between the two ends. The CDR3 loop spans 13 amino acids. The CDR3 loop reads CSVVVSGNTEAFF. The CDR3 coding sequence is TGCAGCGTGGTAGTATCGGGGAACACTGAAGCTTTCTTT.

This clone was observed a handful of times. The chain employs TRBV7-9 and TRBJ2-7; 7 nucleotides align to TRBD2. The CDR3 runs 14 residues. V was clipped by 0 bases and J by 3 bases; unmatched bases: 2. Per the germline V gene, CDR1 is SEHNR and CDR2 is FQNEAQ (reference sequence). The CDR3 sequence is CASSLAGGYYEQYF. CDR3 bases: TGTGCCAGCAGCTTAGCGGGAGGGTACTACGAGCAGTACTTC.

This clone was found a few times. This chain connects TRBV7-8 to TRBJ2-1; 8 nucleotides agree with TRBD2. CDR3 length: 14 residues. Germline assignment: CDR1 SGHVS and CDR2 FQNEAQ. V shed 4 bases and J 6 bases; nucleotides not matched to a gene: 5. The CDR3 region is CASSSREGRNEQFF. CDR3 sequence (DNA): TGTGCCAGCAGCTCCCGGGAGGGCCGCAATGAGCAGTTCTTC.

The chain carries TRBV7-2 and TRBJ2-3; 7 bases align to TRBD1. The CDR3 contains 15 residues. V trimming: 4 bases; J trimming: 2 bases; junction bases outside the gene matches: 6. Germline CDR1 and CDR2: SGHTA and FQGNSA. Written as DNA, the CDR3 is TGTGCCAGCAGCTCAAGACAGGGCCTCACAGATACGCAGTATTTT. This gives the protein CASSSRQGLTDTQYF.

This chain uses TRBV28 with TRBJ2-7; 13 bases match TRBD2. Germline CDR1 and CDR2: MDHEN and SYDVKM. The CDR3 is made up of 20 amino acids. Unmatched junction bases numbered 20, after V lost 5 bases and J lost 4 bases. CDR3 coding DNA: TGTGCCAGCAGTATACAGAGGGGACTAGCGGGGATTACCCTAACGTACGAGCAGTACTTC. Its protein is CASSIQRGLAGITLTYEQYF.

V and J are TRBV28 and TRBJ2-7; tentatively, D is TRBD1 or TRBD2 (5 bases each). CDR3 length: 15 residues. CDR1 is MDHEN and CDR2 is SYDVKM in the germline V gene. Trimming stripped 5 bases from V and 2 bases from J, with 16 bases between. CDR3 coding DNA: TGTGCCAGCAGTCTCGGGGCTCCCAACCCCTACGAGCAGTACTTC. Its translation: CASSLGAPNPYEQYF.

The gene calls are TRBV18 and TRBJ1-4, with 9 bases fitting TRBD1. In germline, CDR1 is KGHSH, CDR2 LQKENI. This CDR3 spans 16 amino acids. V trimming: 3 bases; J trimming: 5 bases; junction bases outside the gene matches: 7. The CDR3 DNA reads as TGTGCCAGCTCACCTATGGGACAGGGAACGAATGAAAAACTGTTTTTT. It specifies CASSPMGQGTNEKLFF.

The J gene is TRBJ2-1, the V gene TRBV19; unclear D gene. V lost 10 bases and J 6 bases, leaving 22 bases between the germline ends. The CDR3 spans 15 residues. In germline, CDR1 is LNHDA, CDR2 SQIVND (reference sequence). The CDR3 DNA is TGTGCCAACGGCGCCCGGGCCCAACCGATCAATGAGCAGTTCTTC. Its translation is CANGARAQPINEQFF.

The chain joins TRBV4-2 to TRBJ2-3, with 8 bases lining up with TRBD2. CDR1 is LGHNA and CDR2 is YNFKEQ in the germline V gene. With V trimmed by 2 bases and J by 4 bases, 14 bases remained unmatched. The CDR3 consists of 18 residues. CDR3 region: CASSQNAVLAGYADTQYF. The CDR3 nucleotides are TGTGCCAGCAGCCAAAACGCTGTTTTAGCGGGATACGCAGATACGCAGTATTTT.

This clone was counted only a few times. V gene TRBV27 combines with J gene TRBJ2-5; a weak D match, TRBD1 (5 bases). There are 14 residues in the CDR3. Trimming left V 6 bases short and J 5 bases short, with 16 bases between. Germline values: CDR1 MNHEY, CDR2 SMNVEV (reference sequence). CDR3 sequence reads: CASSPGRGSETQYF. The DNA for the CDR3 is TGTGCCAGCAGCCCCGGAAGGGGAAGCGAGACCCAGTACTTC.

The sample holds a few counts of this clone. The CDR3 loop reads CASNRQLSETQYF. In DNA form, the CDR3 reads TGTGCCAGCAACCGACAGTTGTCGGAGACCCAGTACTTC. The chain couples TRBV7-9 to TRBJ2-5; D possibly corresponds to TRBD1 (5 bases). Germline V CDR1 and CDR2: SEHNR, FQNEAQ (reference sequence). Trimming stripped 7 bases from V and 5 bases from J, with 14 bases between. The CDR3 spans 13 residues.

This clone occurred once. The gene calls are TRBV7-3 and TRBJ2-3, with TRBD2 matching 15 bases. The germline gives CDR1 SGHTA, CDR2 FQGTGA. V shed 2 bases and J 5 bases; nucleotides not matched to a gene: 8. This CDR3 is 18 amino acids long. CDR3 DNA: TGTGCCAGCAGCTTAGGCTCTTTGGGACTAGCGGGAGGAGATACGCAGTATTTT. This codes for CASSLGSLGLAGGDTQYF.

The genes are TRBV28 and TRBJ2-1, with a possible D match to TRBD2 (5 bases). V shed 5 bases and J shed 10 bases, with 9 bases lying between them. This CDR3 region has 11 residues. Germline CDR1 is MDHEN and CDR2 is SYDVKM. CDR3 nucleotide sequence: TGTGCCAGCAGTCTTCGCGGGGAGCAGTTCTTC. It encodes CASSLRGEQFF.